This is a list of T cell receptor beta chains from one sample in a study of shared clonotypes between healthy human individuals. Assay: immunoSEQ multiplex PCR; the TCRdb copy retains only in-frame clones and omits some. The table includes more than 450,000 clones, less than 85% detected once. The sequenced sample was PBMCs. These receptors all come from a woman in her thirties or forties in good health. Some clones in this sample may be carry-over from other donors' samples. The CDR3 runs from the conserved cysteine through the conserved F or W. The D gene is left open where the match is weak. A row's size may be missing; if present it is once, few, many or a size class.

15,TRBV27,TRBJ1-1,few,NA,TGTGCCAGCAGTTTTAGGGGCGCAGTGAACACTGAAGCTTTCTTT,CASSFRGAVNTEAFF
16,TRBV27,TRBJ1-5,NA,NA,TGTGCCAGCAGTGCCCGGGGACGTGGGGGCAATCAGCCCCAGCATTTT,CASSARGRGGNQPQHF
15,TRBV7-9,TRBJ1-4,NA,TRBD1,TGTGCCAGCAGTTCGGGGACAGGGACCAATGAAAAACTGTTTTTT,CASSSGTGTNEKLFF
14,TRBV27,TRBJ2-7,NA,TRBD1,TGTGCCAGCAGTACAAGGGACAGGGCCTACGAGCAGTACTTC,CASSTRDRAYEQYF
16,TRBV28,TRBJ2-7,NA,TRBD2,TGTGCCAGCAGGGAGACTAGCGGAGCTCTCTCCTACGAGCAGTACTTC,CASRETSGALSYEQYF
17,TRBV4-1,TRBJ2-1,NA,TRBD2,TGCGCCAGCAGCCCCCGCGGCGGGACTAGCGACTACAATGAGCAGTTCTTC,CASSPRGGTSDYNEQFF
13,TRBV28,TRBJ2-7,NA,NA,TGTGCCAGCAGTTTACAGGGGGGGGACGAGCAGTACTTC,CASSLQGGDEQYF
14,TRBV7-8,TRBJ2-3,once,NA,TGTGCCAGCAGCTTAGCCAGGAATCCAGATACGCAGTATTTT,CASSLARNPDTQYF
15,TRBV4-3,TRBJ2-3,NA,TRBD2,TGCGCCAGCAGCCAAGATATAGCGGGAGGAAATACGCAGTATTTT,CASSQDIAGGNTQYF
17,TRBV9,TRBJ2-5,NA,TRBD2,TGTGCCAGCAGCCCCCATTCGGGACTAGCGGGAGGAGAGACCCAGTACTTC,CASSPHSGLAGGETQYF
16,TRBV5-1,TRBJ2-5,NA,TRBD2,TGCGCCAGCAGCCATCGGACTAGCGGGAGGCAGGAGACCCAGTACTTC,CASSHRTSGRQETQYF
17,TRBV10-3,TRBJ2-1,NA,TRBD2,TGTGCCATCAGTGATCCACTAGCGGGCCTCCCCTACAATGAGCAGTTCTTC,CAISDPLAGLPYNEQFF
13,TRBV29-1,TRBJ1-2,NA,TRBD1,TGCAGCGTGGGGGACAGGGATAGCTATGGCTACACCTTC,CSVGDRDSYGYTF
12,TRBV19,TRBJ1-1,NA,NA,TGTGCCAGTAGTTACTTGCAGGGGGAAGCTTTCTTT,CASSYLQGEAFF
15,TRBV5-1,TRBJ1-2,NA,NA,TGCGCCAGCAGCTTGGGTACAGCCCAGAAGAATGGCTACACCTTC,CASSLGTAQKNGYTF
18,TRBV11-2,TRBJ2-3,NA,NA,TGTGCCAGCAGCTTAATGACATATCGGGCAAGGTCGGCAGATACGCAGTATTTT,CASSLMTYRARSADTQYF
15,TRBV9,TRBJ2-1,NA,TRBD1,TGTGCCAGCAGCGCCAGGGGGAGCTCCTACAATGAGCAGTTCTTC,CASSARGSSYNEQFF
16,TRBV19,TRBJ1-5,NA,TRBD1,TGTGCCAGTAGTATAGAGGGACAGTGGAGCAATCAGCCCCAGCATTTT,CASSIEGQWSNQPQHF
13,TRBV5-1,TRBJ2-2,NA,NA,TGCGCCAGCAGCTTCGGGGGTTCCGGGGAGCTGTTTTTT,CASSFGGSGELFF
18,TRBV5-1,TRBJ2-2,NA,TRBD1,TGCGCCAGCAGCCCAAAGACAGGGGAATTATTGGACACCGGGGAGCTGTTTTTT,CASSPKTGELLDTGELFF
15,TRBV5-1,TRBJ2-7,NA,TRBD2,TGCGCCAGCAGCCGAGGGCTAGCGGACACCTACGAGCAGTACTTC,CASSRGLADTYEQYF